One and the same sample provided the 22 T cell receptor beta chains below, sequenced in a study of technical replicates of blood from a handful of donors. Measured with immunoSEQ multiplex PCR; TCRdb has only the in-frame clones, and not every one. The sample has 60,000 to 90,000 clones; less than 97% are singletons. Sequenced material: T cells isolated from PBMCs. The receptors here all came from a human donor in good health.

In the case of this clone: A read error may produce the germline difference seen at one junction end. V and J are TRBV5-6 and TRBJ1-1; D is undetermined. Germline loops: CDR1 SGHDT, CDR2 YYEEEE. The CDR3 has 12 amino acids. The CDR3 is CASSLLTTGVSF. In nucleotides, the CDR3 is TGTGCCAGCAGCTTGCTTACTACCGGGGTTTCTTTT.

V is TRBV5-1 and J is TRBJ1-5; TRBD1 matches at 7 bases. Losses at the gene ends were 4 bases for V and 1 base for J; bases not matched to a gene: 5. Looked up from germline, CDR1 is SGHRS and CDR2 is YFSETQ. The CDR3 has 15 residues. The CDR3 sequence: CASSVSTGSNQPQHF. The CDR3 nucleotides read TGCGCCAGCAGCGTTTCGACAGGGAGCAATCAGCCCCAGCATTTT.

The rearrangement uses TRBV19 and TRBJ2-7; 9 nucleotides match TRBD1. CDR3 length equals 13 residues. In germline, CDR1 is LNHDA, CDR2 SQIVND (reference sequence). Trimming took 9 bases from V and 7 from J; bases not matched to a gene: 10. The CDR3 DNA sequence: TGTGCCAGCCGGGACAGGGTGCGGTTTGAGCAGTACTTC. It codes for CASRDRVRFEQYF.

The rearrangement joins TRBV9 to TRBJ1-1; 11 bases are shared with TRBD1. Per germline, CDR1 SGDLS and CDR2 YYNGEE. The CDR3 runs 14 residues. The V and J ends lost 3 bases and 4 bases, in that order; junction bases with no gene match: 2. CDR3 loop: CASSEGQGVTEAFF. The CDR3 DNA follows: TGTGCCAGCAGCGAGGGACAGGGGGTCACTGAAGCTTTCTTT.

This clone appeared once. The V and J genes are TRBV27 and TRBJ2-3, with 7 bases identical to TRBD2. From germline, CDR1 is MNHEY and CDR2 SMNVEV (reference sequence). The CDR3 runs to 15 residues. J was trimmed by 1 base and V by 6 bases; bases with no gene match: 7. CDR3 DNA: TGTGCCAGCAGCAGTAGCGGGTCCCGCACAGATACGCAGTATTTT. This sequence encodes CASSSSGSRTDTQYF.

The V gene is TRBV28, the J gene TRBJ1-5; 7 bases agree with TRBD1. Germline V gene data show CDR1 as MDHEN and CDR2 as SYDVKM. This CDR3 comprises 14 residues. V gave up 7 bases and J gave up 6 bases; unmatched junction bases: 9. The CDR3 coding sequence is TGTGCCAGCAAAAAGACAGGGCGGGCTCAGCCCCAGCATTTT. The encoded protein is CASKKTGRAQPQHF.

The chain has TRBV4-1 and TRBJ1-5; D possibly corresponds to TRBD1 (5 bases). The CDR3 is made up of 18 amino acids. Per the germline V gene, CDR1 is MGHRA and CDR2 is YSYEKL. V was trimmed by 3 bases and J by 0 bases, leaving 18 bases between them. The chain's CDR3 is CASSQFSRGSISNQPQHF. DNA of the CDR3: TGCGCCAGCAGCCAGTTCTCCCGGGGGAGTATTAGCAATCAGCCCCAGCATTTT.

This chain joins TRBV5-1 and TRBJ1-2; no reliable D call. The germline V gene has CDR1 SGHRS and CDR2 YFSETQ. The CDR3 is 13 amino acids. Trimming stripped 0 bases from V and 13 bases from J, with 16 bases between. CDR3 loop: CASSLEDWRDSTF. CDR3 coding DNA: TGCGCCAGCAGCTTGGAGGATTGGAGAGATAGCACCTTC.

The V gene is TRBV19, the J gene TRBJ2-2, with 10 positions matching TRBD1. This CDR3 has 17 residues. Germline CDR1 reads LNHDA; CDR2 reads SQIVND (reference sequence). Trimming removed 1 base from V and 5 bases from J; junction bases left unmatched: 7. CDR3 amino acids: CASSIVLGQGRTGELFF. CDR3 sequence (DNA): TGTGCCAGTAGTATAGTTTTGGGACAGGGGAGAACCGGGGAGCTGTTTTTT.

The gene calls are TRBV29-1 and TRBJ1-1; D gene unclear. Trimming took 8 bases from V and 1 from J, leaving 14 bases between them. This CDR3 contains 13 residues. From germline, CDR1 is SQVTM and CDR2 ANQGSEA. CDR3 sequence (DNA): TGCAGCCACATTAAGGGAGAGAACACTGAAGCTTTCTTT. Its translation is CSHIKGENTEAFF.

In this sample, this clone turned up once. This chain connects TRBV6-1 to TRBJ2-3; 7 bases map to TRBD1. This CDR3 is 15 amino acids long. CDR1 and CDR2 from the germline V gene are MNHNS and SASEGT. V was pared by 3 bases and J by 5 bases, with 8 bases of the junction left unmatched. CDR3: CASSDRQGRRDTQYF. In DNA, the CDR3 is TGTGCCAGCAGTGATAGACAGGGTCGGCGAGATACGCAGTATTTT.

This chain joins TRBV6-1 and TRBJ1-1; D perhaps matches TRBD1 (5 bases). CDR3 size: 16 residues. The ends were cut back, 0 bases at V and 1 base at J, with 12 bases in the middle. Germline CDR1 MNHNS, CDR2 SASEGT. CDR3: CASSEARYRKNTEAFF. The DNA of the CDR3 is TGTGCCAGCAGTGAAGCGAGGTACAGGAAGAACACTGAAGCTTTCTTT.

The rearrangement links TRBV9 to TRBJ1-2, with TRBD1 identical over 7 bases. The CDR3 spans 15 residues. Germline CDR1 and CDR2: SGDLS and YYNGEE. Germline trimming cut 4 bases from V and 3 bases from J; bases unmatched to any gene: 9. The DNA for the CDR3 is TGTGCCAGCAGCTATCAACCGGGACAGCACTATGGCTACACCTTC. Its translation is CASSYQPGQHYGYTF.

This chain joins TRBV6-4 and TRBJ2-5; tentative D call: TRBD2 (7 bases). Trimming pared 2 bases from V and 2 bases from J, leaving 15 bases between. The germline gives CDR1 MRHNA, CDR2 SNTAGT. The CDR3 contains 16 residues. CDR3 residues: CASSDPRGGEQETQYF. DNA of the CDR3: TGTGCCAGCAGTGACCCAAGGGGGGGGGAGCAAGAGACCCAGTACTTC.

The gene calls are TRBV4-1 and TRBJ2-3; TRBD1 matches at 10 bases. There are 19 residues in the CDR3. V gave up 5 bases and J gave up 0 bases; unmatched junction bases: 14. From germline, CDR1 is MGHRA and CDR2 YSYEKL. CDR3 sequence: CASSEADRGYGVSTDTQYF. CDR3 coding DNA: TGCGCCAGCAGCGAAGCGGACAGGGGGTACGGGGTTAGCACAGATACGCAGTATTTT.

The chain couples TRBV2 to TRBJ2-1; D is unclear. CDR3 length: 15 residues. Germline-derived CDR1 and CDR2 are SNHLY and FYNNEI. Trimming stripped 0 bases from V and 6 bases from J, with 12 bases between. In DNA form, the CDR3 reads TGTGCCAGCAGTGAAGCTCCCTCTCTATTCAATGAGCAGTTCTTC. Encoded protein: CASSEAPSLFNEQFF.

The V call is TRBV7-8, the J call TRBJ2-1; D remains ambiguous. V was trimmed by 5 bases and J by 6 bases, leaving 17 bases between them. The length of the CDR3 is 15 residues. From germline, CDR1 is SGHVS and CDR2 FQNEAQ. The CDR3 protein is CASSPSRLTGNEQFF. DNA of the CDR3: TGTGCCAGCAGCCCGTCGCGCTTGACGGGCAATGAGCAGTTCTTC.

The chain employs TRBV11-3 and TRBJ2-5; maybe TRBD2 (7 bases). The length of the CDR3 is 18 residues. CDR1 and CDR2 (germline): SGHNT, YENEEA. V was clipped by 4 bases and J by 1 base, with 22 bases between them. CDR3: CASSSSGEGSEPQETQYF. CDR3 DNA sequence: TGTGCCAGCAGCTCCTCAGGGGAGGGCTCCGAACCCCAAGAGACCCAGTACTTC.

The chain has TRBV6-1 and TRBJ1-6, with 7 bases aligning to TRBD1. The CDR3 totals 15 residues. V shed 6 bases, J shed 9 bases, and the junction held 11 bases outside the gene matches. Germline values: CDR1 MNHNS, CDR2 SASEGT. CDR3 residues: CASRQQGSMLSPLHF. The CDR3 DNA sequence: TGTGCCAGCAGGCAACAGGGGTCCATGCTTTCACCCCTCCACTTT.

The chain is built from TRBV10-2 and TRBJ2-2; 13 positions agree with TRBD2. The germline CDR1 and CDR2 sequences are WSHSY and SAAADI. The CDR3 sequence is 17 residues long. J gave up 2 bases and V 7 bases, and 7 bases lay outside the gene matches. CDR3 in amino acids: CASKRLAGGRNTGELFF. Written as DNA, the CDR3 is TGCGCCAGCAAAAGACTAGCGGGGGGCCGCAACACCGGGGAGCTGTTTTTT.

The V call is TRBV28, the J call TRBJ1-5; D gene ambiguous. The CDR3 contains 15 residues. V shed 5 bases and J shed 7 bases, with 18 bases lying between them. Germline CDR1 is MDHEN and CDR2 is SYDVKM. This CDR3 is CASSPGLTLGQPQHF. The CDR3 nucleotides read TGTGCCAGCAGTCCCGGACTGACGCTAGGGCAGCCCCAGCATTTT.

This sequence joins TRBV12-5 and TRBJ2-7, with D unresolved. Germline CDR1 is LGHNT and CDR2 is FRNRAP. The CDR3 totals 13 residues. Trimming stripped 1 base from V and 3 bases from J, with 7 bases between. The CDR3 is CASGLDTNYEQYF. CDR3 bases: TGTGCTAGTGGTTTGGACACCAACTACGAGCAGTACTTC.